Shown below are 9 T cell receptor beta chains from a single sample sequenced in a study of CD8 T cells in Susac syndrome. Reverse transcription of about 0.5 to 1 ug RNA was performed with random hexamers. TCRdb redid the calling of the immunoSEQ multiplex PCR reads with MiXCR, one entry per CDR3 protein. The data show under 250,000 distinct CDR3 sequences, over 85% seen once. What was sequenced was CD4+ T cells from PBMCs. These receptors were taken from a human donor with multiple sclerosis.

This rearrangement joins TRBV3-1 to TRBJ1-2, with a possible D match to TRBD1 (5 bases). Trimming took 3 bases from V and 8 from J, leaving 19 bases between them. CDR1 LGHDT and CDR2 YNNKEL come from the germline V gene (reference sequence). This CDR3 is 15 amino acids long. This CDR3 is CASSQVLRDSGGYTF. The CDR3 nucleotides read TGTGCCAGCAGCCAGGTTCTCCGAGACAGTGGCGGCTACACCTTC.

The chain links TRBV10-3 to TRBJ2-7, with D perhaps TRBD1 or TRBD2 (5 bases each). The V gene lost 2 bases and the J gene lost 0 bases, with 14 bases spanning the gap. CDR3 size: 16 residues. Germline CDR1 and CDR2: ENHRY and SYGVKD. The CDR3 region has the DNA TGTGCCATCAGTGAGGTTCGGGGCGGATACTCCTACGAGCAGTACTTC. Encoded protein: CAISEVRGGYSYEQYF.

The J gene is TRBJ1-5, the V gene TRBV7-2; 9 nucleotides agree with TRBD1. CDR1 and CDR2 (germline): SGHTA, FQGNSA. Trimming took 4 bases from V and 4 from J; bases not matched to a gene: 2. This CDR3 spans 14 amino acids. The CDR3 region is CASSWDRVNQPQHF. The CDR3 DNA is TGTGCCAGCAGCTGGGACAGGGTGAATCAGCCCCAGCATTTT.

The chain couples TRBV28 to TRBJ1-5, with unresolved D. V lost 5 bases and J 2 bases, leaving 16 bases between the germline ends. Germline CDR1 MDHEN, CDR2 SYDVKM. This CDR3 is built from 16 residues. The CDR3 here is CASSPRTGSGNQPQHF. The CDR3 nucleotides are TGTGCCAGCAGTCCACGGACCGGGAGTGGCAATCAGCCCCAGCATTTT.

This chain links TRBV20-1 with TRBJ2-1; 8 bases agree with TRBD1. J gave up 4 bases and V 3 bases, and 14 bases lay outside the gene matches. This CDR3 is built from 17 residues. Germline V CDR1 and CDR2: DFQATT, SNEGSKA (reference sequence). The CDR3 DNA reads TGCAGTGCTAGTCCAGTTACAGGGGGGATGGGGTACAATGAGCAGTTCTTC. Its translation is CSASPVTGGMGYNEQFF.

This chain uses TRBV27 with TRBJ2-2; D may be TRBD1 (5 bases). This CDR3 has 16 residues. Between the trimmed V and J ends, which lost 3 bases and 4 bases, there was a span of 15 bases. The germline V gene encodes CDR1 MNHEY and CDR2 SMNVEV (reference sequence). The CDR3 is CASSFQGVQGTGELFF. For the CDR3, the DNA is TGTGCCAGCAGTTTTCAAGGGGTTCAGGGCACCGGGGAGCTGTTTTTT.

The CDR3 is CATSARRDTDTQYF. DNA of the CDR3: TGTGCCACCAGTGCGCGAAGGGATACAGATACGCAGTATTTT. This rearrangement joins TRBV24-1 to TRBJ2-3, with unresolved D. This CDR3 has 14 residues. V was clipped by 5 bases and J by 3 bases, with 11 bases between them. Germline lookup yields CDR1 KGHDR and CDR2 SFDVKD.

CDR3 coding DNA: TGCAGTGCCCTAAGAGCGGGGGTCACAGATACGCAGTATTTT. Residues: CSALRAGVTDTQYF. V and J are TRBV20-1 and TRBJ2-3; 8 bases are shared with TRBD2. Germline V gene lookup returns CDR1 DFQATT and CDR2 SNEGSKA (reference sequence). The V and J ends lost 6 bases and 2 bases, in that order; junction bases with no gene match: 7. The length of the CDR3 is 14 residues.

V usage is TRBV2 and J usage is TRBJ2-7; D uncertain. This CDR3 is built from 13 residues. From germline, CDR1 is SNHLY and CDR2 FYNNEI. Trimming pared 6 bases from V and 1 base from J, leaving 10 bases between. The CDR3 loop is CASRAQVSYEQYV. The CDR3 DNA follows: TGTGCCAGCAGGGCCCAGGTTTCCTACGAGCAGTACGTC.